What follows are 10 T cell receptor beta chains derived from one specimen sequenced in a study of blood T cell repertoires in COVID-19. Method: immunoSEQ multiplex PCR; TCRdb's copy keeps in-frame clones and lacks some. The data show 400,000 to 550,000 clones, 70% to 90% seen once. Specimen: PBMCs or T cells enriched from blood (not recorded which). Source of these receptors: a woman aged 18-35 years with acute COVID-19.

The chain carries TRBV9 and TRBJ2-1; TRBD2 is a possible D gene (6 bases). The V end was cut by 3 bases, the J end by 3 bases, with 16 bases between. The CDR3 contains 16 residues. Germline CDR1 SGDLS, CDR2 YYNGEE. The CDR3 loop reads CASSGGPGGLYNEQFF. In DNA form, the CDR3 reads TGTGCCAGCAGCGGAGGCCCCGGGGGACTCTACAATGAGCAGTTCTTC.

The chain joins TRBV10-1 to TRBJ2-7, with 8 bases identical to TRBD2. The CDR3 totals 15 residues. V dropped 3 bases and J dropped 0; count of bases not matched to a gene: 4. Germline V gene data show CDR1 as WNHNN and CDR2 as SYGVQD (reference sequence). CDR3 DNA sequence: TGCGCCAGCAGTGAAATAGCGGGGATCTCCTACGAGCAGTACTTC. It codes for CASSEIAGISYEQYF.

The genes are TRBV5-1 and TRBJ1-4; D might be TRBD1 (6 bases). V shed 0 bases and J shed 8 bases, with 20 bases lying between them. Germline lookup yields CDR1 SGHRS and CDR2 YFSETQ. This CDR3 is 17 amino acids long. CDR3 region: CASSLVPDRRGIEKLFF. The CDR3 DNA reads as TGCGCCAGCAGCTTGGTTCCCGACAGGAGAGGGATCGAAAAACTGTTTTTT.

This rearrangement joins TRBV28 to TRBJ1-6, with D possibly TRBD1 on 5 matching bases. The germline gives CDR1 MDHEN, CDR2 SYDVKM. Trimming took 1 base from V and 8 from J, leaving 9 bases between them. The CDR3 is made up of 14 amino acids. The CDR3: CASSLFIQDSPLHF. CDR3 nucleotides: TGTGCCAGCAGTTTATTCATACAGGATTCACCCCTCCACTTT.

This chain joins TRBV28 and TRBJ2-5, with 8 bases matching TRBD1. The V segment lost 6 bases and the J segment 2 bases; nucleotides outside the gene matches: 2. CDR1 is MDHEN, CDR2 SYDVKM, per germline. This CDR3 has 13 amino acids. In DNA form, the CDR3 reads TGTGCCAGCAGCCGACAGGGGCAAGAGACCCAGTACTTC. Protein product: CASSRQGQETQYF.

The chain uses TRBV13 and TRBJ2-7; 7 nucleotides agree with TRBD2. Trimming at V came to 5 bases and at J to 0 bases, leaving 10 bases not matched to a gene. Germline V lookup: CDR1 PRHDT, CDR2 FYEKMQ (reference sequence). This CDR3 has 16 residues. This CDR3 is CASSPGLGSSSYEQYF. The DNA of the CDR3 is TGTGCCAGCAGCCCAGGACTAGGCAGTAGCTCCTACGAGCAGTACTTC.

This clone was counted only a few times. The rearrangement links TRBV7-9 to TRBJ1-5; a possible D gene is TRBD1 (6 bases). The germline gives CDR1 SEHNR, CDR2 FQNEAQ (reference sequence). Trimming removed 1 base from V and 2 bases from J, with 9 bases in between. The CDR3 consists of 15 residues. DNA of the CDR3: TGTGCCAGCAGCTTAGTGGGGGCCGGCAATCAGCCCCAGCATTTT. Its protein is CASSLVGAGNQPQHF.

This clone has just a few counts. The rearrangement joins TRBV7-8 to TRBJ1-4, with D unclear. The CDR3 has 14 residues. V lost 5 bases, J lost 7 bases, and 14 bases lay in between. CDR1 is SGHVS, CDR2 FQNEAQ, per germline. CDR3 loop: CASSPGRVIEKLFF. As DNA, the CDR3 is TGTGCCAGCAGCCCCGGGAGGGTGATTGAAAAACTGTTTTTT.

The chain links TRBV21-1 to TRBJ2-7; the D call TRBD2 from the table was never checked on the DNA. TRBV21-1 constitutes a pseudogene. This CDR3 has 18 amino acids. CDR3 sequence reads: CASSKDRYFLTGAYEQYF. In DNA form, the CDR3 reads TGTGCCAGCAGCAAAGACCGATATTTCTTAACCGGAGCCTACGAGCAGTACTTC.

This chain connects TRBV5-1 to TRBJ1-2, with D perhaps matching TRBD1 (6 bases). V gave up 0 bases and J gave up 3 bases, with 21 bases separating them. Germline V gene sequence: CDR1 SGHRS, CDR2 YFSETQ. The CDR3 extends over 18 amino acids. CDR3 residues: CASSLGGGGRNRDYGYTF. In DNA, the CDR3 is TGCGCCAGCAGCTTGGGCGGGGGGGGCCGCAATCGGGACTATGGCTACACCTTC.